This entry concerns a single TCR beta chain. Its antigen is currently unknown. The data originate from a study of cytomegalovirus exposure and HLA in healthy donors. Study background: Of about 390 genotyped donors, 81% grouped in the Caucasian-associated ancestry cluster. General study points: A later look showed TCR association rates differing by HLA locus, highest for DRB1 and lowest for HLA-C. A classifier reportedly called cytomegalovirus status with high sensitivity and specificity. CMV antigen specificity was confirmed in vitro for a few CMV-associated chains.

It was with 60 Vbeta and 13 Jbeta primers that the PCR ran. Profiling relied on immunoSEQ multiplex PCR, and the TCRdb table lists in-frame clones only, not all of them. The table records 150,000 to 200,000 clones, less than 85% of them present only once. The source is a man aged 18-30 years in good health and CMV-seronegative. Specimen: PBMCs.

The CDR3 DNA reads as TGTGCCTGGAGTACGGCAGATACGCAGTATTTT. It specifies CAWSTADTQYF. This chain uses TRBV30 with TRBJ2-3; D is ambiguous. The CDR3 covers 11 residues. V dropped 2 bases and J dropped 4 bases, with 4 bases sitting between them. Per the germline V gene, CDR1 is GTSNPN and CDR2 is SVGIG (reference sequence).